Sequencing of this TCR beta chain was carried out in a study of blood T cell repertoires in COVID-19. The wider study: Italy, Spain and the United States were the sources of the convalescent and acute COVID-19 samples.

Patients of the Seattle cohort, enrolled during active infection, were followed longitudinally. The CDR3 has 14 amino acids. Germline V gene data show CDR1 as SGHAT and CDR2 as FQNNGV. Trimming shortened V by 1 base and J by 4 bases, and 11 bases separated the two germline ends. How the authors handled the data: Reference gene primer amplification in the assay estimated nucleated cell counts. TCRdb's table, derived via immunoSEQ multiplex PCR, lists solely in-frame clones and lacks some. V and J calls and clone size follow that table, whereas D and trimming were derived from the DNA. The sample yields roughly 100,000 clones, roughly 92% seen once.

The source is a woman aged 45-59 years with COVID-19, enrolled during active disease. V usage is TRBV11-2 and J usage is TRBJ2-7; D perhaps matches TRBD2 (5 bases). Sequences were obtained from peripheral blood. CDR3 sequence: CASSLVLESYEQYF. The DNA of the CDR3 is TGTGCCAGCAGCTTAGTACTAGAATCGTACGAGCAGTACTTC. The full variable domain, completed using reference TRBV11-2 and TRBJ2-7, is EAGVAQSPRYKIIEKRQSVAFWCNPISGHATLYWYQQILGQGPKLLIQFQNNGVVDDSQLPKDRFSAERLKGVDSTLKIQPAKLEDSAVYLCASSLVLESYEQYFGPGTRLTVT.